The 8 T cell receptor beta chains below were found in one sample sequenced in a study of cytomegalovirus exposure and HLA in healthy donors. Sequencing was performed with immunoSEQ multiplex PCR; in TCRdb, only in-frame clones are kept and a portion is missing. The sample holds 150,000 to 200,000 clones, roughly 84% seen once. Input material: PBMCs. These receptors originate from a man younger than 40 in good health and CMV-seropositive.

This chain uses TRBV18 with TRBJ2-3; 9 nucleotides align to TRBD2. Trimming took 2 bases from V and 5 from J; bases not matched to a gene: 5. This CDR3 comprises 15 residues. CDR1 and CDR2 from the germline V gene are KGHSH and LQKENI. CDR3 loop: CASSPAGLAEDTQYF. CDR3 coding DNA: TGTGCCAGCTCACCAGCGGGACTAGCAGAAGATACGCAGTATTTT.

This clone is a singleton in its sample. This chain connects TRBV7-9 to TRBJ2-1; 9 bases are a match to TRBD2. Germline V gives CDR1 SEHNR, CDR2 FQNEAQ (reference sequence). V trimming: 1 base; J trimming: 5 bases; junction bases outside the gene matches: 3. This CDR3 is 15 amino acids long. CDR3 residues: CASSLVSSGNNEQFF. The CDR3 DNA sequence: TGTGCCAGCAGCTTAGTGTCTAGCGGGAACAATGAGCAGTTCTTC. The whole variable domain, remainder taken from reference TRBV7-9 and TRBJ2-1, is DTGVSQNPRHKITKRGQNVTFRCDPISEHNRLYWYRQTLGQGPEFLTYFQNEAQLEKSRLLSDRFSAERPKGSFSTLEIQRTEQGDSAMYLCASSLVSSGNNEQFFGPGTRLTVL.

CDR3 bases: TGTGCCAGCAGTTTATTGGGGGGGGTCAAAAACATTCAGTACTTC. Protein: CASSLLGGVKNIQYF. The chain recombines TRBV27 with TRBJ2-4; 7 bases fit TRBD2. With V trimmed by 1 base and J by 3 bases, 3 bases remained unmatched. Germline CDR1 and CDR2: MNHEY and SMNVEV (reference sequence). The CDR3 is 15 residues long.

This chain uses TRBV29-1 with TRBJ2-1, with 14 bases aligning to TRBD2. Germline loops: CDR1 SQVTM, CDR2 ANQGSEA. CDR3 size: 12 residues. With V trimmed by 8 bases and J by 12 bases, 6 bases remained unmatched. The CDR3 nucleotides are TGCAGCACGGGACTAGCGGGAGAGGGGCAGTTCTTC. Protein sequence: CSTGLAGEGQFF.

This chain connects TRBV4-1 to TRBJ1-2; a possible D gene is TRBD1 (6 bases). This CDR3 comprises 15 residues. Germline CDR1 MGHRA, CDR2 YSYEKL. Trimming took 0 bases from V and 4 from J, leaving 12 bases between them. The CDR3 is CASSQDPRGSYGYTF. The CDR3 DNA reads TGCGCCAGCAGCCAAGATCCCAGGGGATCCTATGGCTACACCTTC.

V and J are TRBV7-9 and TRBJ2-3, with D hard to call. The CDR3 spans 12 residues. Germline lookup yields CDR1 SEHNR and CDR2 FQNEAQ (reference sequence). The V gene lost 3 bases and the J gene lost 6 bases, with 7 bases spanning the gap. CDR3 nucleotide sequence: TGTGCCAGCAGCTTTATGTTGGATACGCAGTATTTT. Translated, it gives CASSFMLDTQYF.

The chain has TRBV27 and TRBJ2-6; 9 nucleotides match TRBD1. From germline, CDR1 is MNHEY and CDR2 SMNVEV (reference sequence). With V trimmed by 0 bases and J by 4 bases, 13 bases remained unmatched. This CDR3 has 20 amino acids. This CDR3 reads CASSLSILPGQGSGANVLTF. CDR3 nucleotide sequence: TGTGCCAGCAGTTTATCGATCTTACCGGGACAGGGTTCCGGGGCCAACGTCCTGACTTTC.

This clone was detected once. The chain carries TRBV18 and TRBJ1-2, with D possibly being TRBD1 (6 bases). Germline CDR1 is KGHSH and CDR2 is LQKENI. The V gene lost 3 bases and the J gene lost 3 bases, with 14 bases spanning the gap. This CDR3 has 15 residues. The CDR3 sequence is CASSPNRDTDYGYTF. The CDR3 coding sequence is TGTGCCAGCTCACCGAACCGGGACACCGACTATGGCTACACCTTC.